Here is one T cell receptor beta chain with its context. The CDR3 length is 12 residues. V was clipped by 3 bases and J by 2 bases, with 4 bases between them. Germline-derived CDR1 and CDR2 are MDHEN and SYDVKM. This record comes from a study of cytomegalovirus exposure and HLA in healthy donors. Researchers ran the PCR with 60 Vbeta and 13 Jbeta primers. Sequenced by immunoSEQ multiplex PCR; TCRdb stores in-frame clones only, minus some. The sample includes some 120,000 clones, 83% of them seen just once. This chain uses TRBV28 with TRBJ2-5; no firm D call. The clonotype was recovered from a man aged 18 to 30 in good health and CMV-seropositive. Sequencing was carried out using PBMCs. The CDR3 region has the DNA TGTGCCAGCAGTTTCCCACAAGAGACCCAGTACTTC. This gives the protein CASSFPQETQYF. The full variable domain, completed using reference TRBV28 and TRBJ2-5, is DVKVTQSSRYLVKRTGEKVFLECVQDMDHENMFWYRQDPGLGLRLIYFSYDVKMKEKGDIPEGYSVSREKKERFSLILESASTNQTSMYLCASSFPQETQYFGPGTRLLVL.